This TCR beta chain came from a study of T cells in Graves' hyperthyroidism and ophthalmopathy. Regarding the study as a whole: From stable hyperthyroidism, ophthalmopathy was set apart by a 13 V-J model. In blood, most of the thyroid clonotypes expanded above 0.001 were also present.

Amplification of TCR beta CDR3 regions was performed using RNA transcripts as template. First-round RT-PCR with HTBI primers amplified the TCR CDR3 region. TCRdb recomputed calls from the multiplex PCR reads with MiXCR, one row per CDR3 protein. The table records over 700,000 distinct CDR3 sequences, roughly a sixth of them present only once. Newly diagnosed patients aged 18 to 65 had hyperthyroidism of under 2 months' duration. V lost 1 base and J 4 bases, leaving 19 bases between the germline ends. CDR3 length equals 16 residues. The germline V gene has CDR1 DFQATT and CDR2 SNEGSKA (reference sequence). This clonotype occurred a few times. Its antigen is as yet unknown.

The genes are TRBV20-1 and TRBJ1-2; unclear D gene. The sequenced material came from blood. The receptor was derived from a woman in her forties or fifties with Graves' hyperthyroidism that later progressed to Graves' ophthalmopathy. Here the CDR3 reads CSARALPVAVRYGYTF. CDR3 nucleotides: TGCAGTGCTAGAGCTCTCCCCGTGGCAGTCCGCTATGGCTACACCTTC.